These 17 T cell receptor beta chains originate from one sample sequenced in a study of blood T cell repertoires in COVID-19 (dated by TCRdb to 2019 to 2021). Library method: the immunoSEQ multiplex PCR assay. Sourced from immuneACCESS, this table was stored by TCRdb with only in-frame sequences that have V and J called. A share of the clones is absent; for the studies checked, an unresolved V gene accounts for under half, and the remainder has no known explanation. The sample includes about 210,000 clones, with about 83% observed a single time. More than 3% of the sample is taken by the ten largest. The sample comprised PBMCs or T cells enriched from blood (not recorded which). The receptors originated from a woman aged 30 to 39 who had been exposed to COVID-19.

The V gene is TRBV24-1, the J gene TRBJ2-2; D is uncertain. The CDR3 has 13 residues. V dropped 3 bases and J dropped 6 bases, with 7 bases sitting between them. CDR1 and CDR2 (germline): KGHDR, SFDVKD. DNA of the CDR3: TGTGCCACCAGTGATCCCTTTTCCGGGGAGCTGTTTTTT. It is translated as CATSDPFSGELFF.

The chain couples TRBV7-2 to TRBJ1-2; D is perhaps TRBD1 (6 bases). This CDR3 region has 14 residues. CDR1 and CDR2 (germline): SGHTA, FQGNSA. V was pared by 3 bases and J by 4 bases, with 12 bases between. Written as DNA, the CDR3 is TGTGCCAGCAGCTTCAGCCAGGGGACCTATGGCTACACCTTC. Translating gives CASSFSQGTYGYTF.

The V gene is TRBV5-6, the J gene TRBJ1-2, with 7 bases lining up with TRBD1. The CDR3 has 14 residues. Germline V gene data show CDR1 as SGHDT and CDR2 as YYEEEE. With 0 bases clipped from V and 7 bases from J, the junction kept 6 bases outside the gene matches. The CDR3 is CASSLATGTGGYTF. DNA of the CDR3: TGTGCCAGCAGCTTGGCGACAGGGACGGGTGGCTACACCTTC. Based on the CDR3 plus reference TRBV5-6 and TRBJ1-2, the full variable domain is DAGVTQSPTHLIKTRGQQVTLRCSPKSGHDTVSWYQQALGQGPQFIFQYYEEEERQRGNFPDRFSGHQFPNYSSELNVNALLLGDSALYLCASSLATGTGGYTFGSGTRLTVV.

The chain has TRBV7-9 and TRBJ2-7; tentative D call: TRBD1 (6 bases). Germline V gene sequence: CDR1 SEHNR, CDR2 FQNEAQ (reference sequence). CDR3 length equals 16 residues. V lost 1 base and J lost 2, with 15 bases in between. The CDR3 nucleotides read TGTGCCAGCAGCTTAGGTTCGGGACACGTACCCTACGAGCAGTACTTC. Its translation is CASSLGSGHVPYEQYF. Combining the CDR3 with reference TRBV7-9 and TRBJ2-7 gives the whole variable domain DTGVSQNPRHKITKRGQNVTFRCDPISEHNRLYWYRQTLGQGPEFLTYFQNEAQLEKSRLLSDRFSAERPKGSFSTLEIQRTEQGDSAMYLCASSLGSGHVPYEQYFGPGTRLTVT.

The V call is TRBV10-1, the J call TRBJ1-2; D is ambiguous. Germline-derived CDR1 and CDR2 are WNHNN and SYGVQD (reference sequence). The length of the CDR3 is 13 residues. Deletions cut 0 bases from V and 4 bases from J, with 6 bases between. The CDR3 protein is CASSESLLYGYTF. In DNA, the CDR3 is TGCGCCAGCAGTGAGTCCCTTCTCTATGGCTACACCTTC.

Only one count was recorded for this clone. Other DNA sequences in this sample translate to the same CDR3. This chain links TRBV3-1 (or the pseudogene TRBV3-2) with TRBJ2-7; D gene uncertain. In germline, CDR1 is LGHDT, CDR2 YNNKEL (reference sequence). V was cut by 1 base and J by 3 bases, with 7 bases left in between. The CDR3 runs to 13 residues. CDR3 bases: TGTGCCAGCAGCCAAGGACTCCTCTACGAGCAGTACTTC. Protein sequence: CASSQGLLYEQYF.

V and J are TRBV7-2 and TRBJ1-2, with a weak D call TRBD1 (6 bases). CDR3 length: 13 amino acids. Per the germline V gene, CDR1 is SGHTA and CDR2 is FQGNSA. Trimming took off 5 bases at V and 4 bases at J, with 11 bases between the two ends. The CDR3: CASSPDSTYGYTF. DNA of the CDR3: TGTGCCAGCAGCCCGGACAGTACCTATGGCTACACCTTC.

V is TRBV18 and J is TRBJ2-3; D remains ambiguous. Deletions cut 3 bases from V and 4 bases from J, with 5 bases between. The CDR3 spans 12 residues. The germline CDR1 and CDR2 sequences are KGHSH and LQKENI. In DNA, the CDR3 is TGTGCCAGCTCACCTACTCCAGATACGCAGTATTTT. Its protein is CASSPTPDTQYF.

The chain joins TRBV7-9 to TRBJ2-6, with a tentative D call TRBD2 (7 bases). Germline V gene data show CDR1 as SEHNR and CDR2 as FQNEAQ (reference sequence). V was pared by 5 bases and J by 0 bases, with 17 bases between. CDR3 length: 18 residues. The CDR3 protein is CASSAPKGGSSGANVLTF. In nucleotides, the CDR3 is TGTGCCAGCAGCGCCCCGAAGGGGGGGAGCTCTGGGGCCAACGTCCTGACTTTC.

This clone was detected a few times. The genes are TRBV5-4 and TRBJ1-1; D perhaps matches TRBD1 (5 bases). There are 13 residues in the CDR3. The germline V gene encodes CDR1 SGHNT and CDR2 YYREEE (reference sequence). The germline V and J ends were trimmed by 7 bases and 4 bases, with 14 bases remaining between them. The CDR3 is CASGGLMGTEAFF. The CDR3 region has the DNA TGTGCCAGCGGGGGACTAATGGGCACTGAAGCTTTCTTT.

V is TRBV29-1 and J is TRBJ1-1; tentative D call: TRBD1 (5 bases). Per the germline V gene, CDR1 is SQVTM and CDR2 is ANQGSEA. The V gene lost 5 bases and the J gene lost 0 bases, with 16 bases spanning the gap. This CDR3 spans 15 amino acids. This CDR3 is CSVLGLGLVNTEAFF. In nucleotides, the CDR3 is TGCAGCGTTTTGGGGCTGGGTCTAGTGAACACTGAAGCTTTCTTT.

The chain is built from TRBV5-1 and TRBJ1-1; D is perhaps TRBD1 (6 bases). Trimming removed 2 bases from V and 5 bases from J, with 10 bases in between. The germline gives CDR1 SGHRS, CDR2 YFSETQ. The CDR3 spans 13 residues. CDR3 coding DNA: TGCGCCAGCAGCTTCGTACAGGGAACTGAAGCTTTCTTT. This sequence encodes CASSFVQGTEAFF.

The chain has TRBV19 and TRBJ1-1, with a possible D match to TRBD1 (6 bases). The CDR3 sequence is 14 residues long. The V and J ends lost 11 bases and 3 bases respectively, with 19 bases between them. CDR1 LNHDA and CDR2 SQIVND come from the germline V gene (reference sequence). CDR3 coding DNA: TGTGCCTCCGCAGGGACACCCAGGGACACTGAAGCTTTCTTT. It yields the protein CASAGTPRDTEAFF.

The V gene is TRBV7-2, the J gene TRBJ2-3; TRBD2 matches at 15 bases. The trim removed 5 bases at V and 3 bases at J, leaving 9 bases unmatched. CDR1 is SGHTA, CDR2 FQGNSA, per germline. The CDR3 has 18 residues. CDR3 bases: TGTGCCAGCAGCCCTATCGGACTAGCGGGGGGGCCGACAGATACGCAGTATTTT. Protein: CASSPIGLAGGPTDTQYF.

V gene TRBV6-5 combines with J gene TRBJ1-3; no reliable D call. Germline CDR1 is MNHEY and CDR2 is SVGAGI. The CDR3 runs 16 residues. V lost 0 bases, J lost 8 bases, and 17 bases lay in between. The CDR3 sequence is CASSYSSTSGEDTIYF. CDR3 in DNA: TGTGCCAGCAGTTACTCATCAACCTCGGGTGAGGACACCATATATTTT.

The chain couples TRBV6-1 to TRBJ2-1; a possible D gene is TRBD2 (6 bases). The germline V gene encodes CDR1 MNHNS and CDR2 SASEGT. The CDR3 sequence is 15 residues long. Trimming pared 3 bases from V and 3 bases from J, leaving 12 bases between. The CDR3 protein is CASSDVGLIYNEQFF. CDR3 in DNA: TGTGCCAGCAGTGATGTGGGACTTATCTACAATGAGCAGTTCTTC.

Here the CDR3 DNA reads TGTGCCAGCAGCAGGGACCAGGGAAATAGGGATGGCTACACCTTC. It is translated as CASSRDQGNRDGYTF. The V and J genes are TRBV7-9 and TRBJ1-2; tentative D call: TRBD1 (5 bases). This CDR3 is 15 amino acids long. Trimming took off 5 bases at V and 6 bases at J, with 19 bases between the two ends. CDR1 and CDR2 (germline): SEHNR, FQNEAQ (reference sequence). Full variable domain (missing parts from reference TRBV7-9 and TRBJ1-2): DTGVSQNPRHKITKRGQNVTFRCDPISEHNRLYWYRQTLGQGPEFLTYFQNEAQLEKSRLLSDRFSAERPKGSFSTLEIQRTEQGDSAMYLCASSRDQGNRDGYTFGSGTRLTVV.